The TCR beta chain under discussion was sequenced for a study of cytomegalovirus exposure and HLA in healthy donors. Study outcomes and limitations: In a later analysis, TCR beta V- and J-gene trimming was associated with a missense DCLRE1C variant.

CDR3 length: 16 residues. Per germline, CDR1 SGHDT and CDR2 YYEEEE. V lost 2 bases, J lost 0 bases, and 5 bases stayed unmatched. Researchers ran the PCR with 60 Vbeta and 13 Jbeta primers. Profiling relied on immunoSEQ multiplex PCR, and the TCRdb table lists in-frame clones only, not all of them. The sample includes some 30,000 clones, 35% to 50% seen only once; the top ten take less than 2%. As concerns this clone: Its antigen is unknown.

The V and J genes are TRBV5-6 and TRBJ2-3; 8 bases fit TRBD1. Sequenced material: PBMCs. The receptor was isolated from a woman in her fifties or sixties in good health and CMV-seronegative. In DNA form, the CDR3 reads TGTGCCAGCAGCTTTAGTCAGGGGGCTAGCACAGATACGCAGTATTTT. Translating gives CASSFSQGASTDTQYF.